The 6 T cell receptor beta chains below come from one sample, sequenced in a study of regulatory T cells in long-lasting Graves disease. Sequencing libraries for TCR beta were prepared with iRepertoire HTBI primers and Arm-PCR of CDR3 regions. In TCRdb, the multiplex PCR reads were re-called with MiXCR into one record per CDR3 protein. The sample includes about 220,000 distinct CDR3 sequences, about a sixth of them seen just once. Time point of the sample: newly diagnosed GD, antithyroid drugs for less than 3 months. After RNA was extracted from PBMCs, the TCR library was made from it. This specimen was peripheral blood mononuclear cells (PBMCs), taken at new diagnosis, from a patient treated with antithyroid drugs. Every receptor here comes from a female donor with Graves disease.

This clonotype was counted between two and nine times. The chain joins TRBV6-4 to TRBJ2-1; weak D call: TRBD2 (6 bases). CDR1 is MRHNA, CDR2 SNTAGT, per germline. The CDR3 contains 15 residues. Trimming removed 0 bases at V and 6 bases at J, with 12 bases between. The CDR3 nucleotides read TGTGCCAGCAGTGACTCGAGGCACGGGGGCAATGAGCAGTTCTTC. Translating gives CASSDSRHGGNEQFF.

In regard to this clonotype: Just one base apart from a much larger clone, this may be a read error. Because the CDR3 is missing its conserved closing phenylalanine or tryptophan, this is likely a read error. The gene calls are TRBV6-2 or TRBV6-3 and TRBJ1-6; weak D call: TRBD1 (6 bases). Germline CDR1 is MNHEY and CDR2 is SVGEGT. V lost 5 bases and J lost 7, with 15 bases in between. This CDR3 comprises 15 residues. The CDR3 nucleotides read TGTGCCAGCAGTGAAGTAAACAGGGTGAATTCACCCCTCCACCTT. It specifies CASSEVNRVNSPLHL.

This clonotype showed up many times. This may be a read error: a much more frequent sequence differs by one nucleotide. V gene TRBV19 combines with J gene TRBJ2-3, with 14 bases fitting TRBD2. J gave up 4 bases and V 7 bases, and 1 base lay outside the gene matches. Germline V gives CDR1 LNHDA, CDR2 SQIVND (reference sequence). This CDR3 contains 14 residues. CDR3: CASKGLAGADTQYF. Here the CDR3 DNA reads TGTGCCAGTAAGGGACTAGCGGGAGCAGATACGCAGTATTTT.

This chain links TRBV11-1 with TRBJ2-1; 7 nucleotides align to TRBD2. The CDR3 consists of 16 residues. CDR1 and CDR2 from the germline V gene are SGHAT and FQDESV (reference sequence). V shed 5 bases and J 7 bases; nucleotides not matched to a gene: 14. CDR3 coding DNA: TGTGCCAGCAGCCTGAGCACCGCGGGAGTAGGGAATGAGCAGTTCTTC. Its protein product is CASSLSTAGVGNEQFF.

The J gene is TRBJ2-3, the V gene TRBV20-1, with D possibly matching TRBD1 (7 bases). The J call may not be correct, given that the DNA end is closer to TRBJ2-5. CDR3 size: 12 residues. Germline V gene sequence: CDR1 DFQATT, CDR2 SNEGSKA (reference sequence). In nucleotides, the CDR3 is TGCAGTGCTGCTCCAGGGGGGGAGACCCAGTACTTC. It specifies CSAAPGGETQYF.

This clonotype was recorded many times. The chain combines TRBV7-9 with TRBJ2-1, with TRBD2 identical over 7 bases. Germline assignment: CDR1 SEHNR and CDR2 FQNEAQ (reference sequence). The CDR3 is 15 amino acids. The ends lost 5 bases at V and 4 bases at J; junction bases unmatched: 8. CDR3 sequence reads: CASSPGGAGYNEQFF. DNA for the CDR3: TGTGCCAGCAGCCCGGGGGGAGCGGGATACAATGAGCAGTTCTTC.